This is a list of T cell receptor beta chains from one sample in a study of CD8 T cells in ankylosing spondylitis. TCRdb re-called the 5' RACE reads through MiXCR, storing one row per CDR3 protein. The sample has approximately 210,000 distinct CDR3 sequences; roughly 13% are singletons. The sample taken for sequencing was blood, either unsorted or a sorted T cell fraction (not recorded which). These receptors were taken from a male donor with ankylosing spondylitis or in good health (not recorded which). The CDR3 runs from the conserved cysteine through the conserved F or W. A D gene is named only where the DNA matches it firmly. Clone size is not always given. Where it is, it says once, few, many or a class for expanded clones.

V gene: TRBV29-1; clone size: few; D gene: TRBD1; J gene: TRBJ2-2; CDR3 DNA: TGCAGCGCGACAGGGGGCGGTGGGGAGCTGTTTTTT; CDR3 protein: CSATGGGGELFF
V gene: TRBV10-2; clone size: NA; D gene: NA; J gene: TRBJ2-1; CDR3 DNA: TGCGCCAGCACCAGACGTCCCGGCGAGCAGTTCTTC; CDR3 protein: CASTRRPGEQFF
V gene: TRBV12-3/TRBV12-4; clone size: many; D gene: NA; J gene: TRBJ1-1; CDR3 DNA: TGTGCCAGCAGTTTTAGGGGGAGAGAAGCTTTCTTT; CDR3 protein: CASSFRGREAFF
V gene: TRBV4-1; clone size: many; D gene: NA; J gene: TRBJ1-2; CDR3 DNA: TGCGCCAGCAGCCTTCAAGAAGGGGGGCTCGGCTACACCTTC; CDR3 protein: CASSLQEGGLGYTF
V gene: TRBV5-1; clone size: NA; D gene: TRBD2; J gene: TRBJ2-3; CDR3 DNA: TGCGCCAGCAGCTGGAGCGGGGGTAGCACAGATACGCAGTATTTT; CDR3 protein: CASSWSGGSTDTQYF
V gene: TRBV4-1; clone size: few; D gene: NA; J gene: TRBJ2-1; CDR3 DNA: TGCGCCAGCAGCCAACTTCAGCGAAATGAGCAGTTCTTC; CDR3 protein: CASSQLQRNEQFF
V gene: TRBV10-1; clone size: NA; D gene: TRBD2; J gene: TRBJ2-2; CDR3 DNA: TGCGCCAGCAGTGGGGCTAGCGGGATTCACGGGGAGCTGTTTTTT; CDR3 protein: CASSGASGIHGELFF
V gene: TRBV27; clone size: NA; D gene: TRBD1; J gene: TRBJ2-7; CDR3 DNA: TGTGCCAGCAGTACCGGGACAGGGGGCAACGAGCAGTACTTC; CDR3 protein: CASSTGTGGNEQYF
V gene: TRBV6-5; clone size: many; D gene: TRBD2; J gene: TRBJ2-3; CDR3 DNA: TGTGCCAGCAGTTACACTAGCGGGTCCTCAGATACGCAGTATTTT; CDR3 protein: CASSYTSGSSDTQYF
V gene: TRBV5-1; clone size: few; D gene: TRBD2; J gene: TRBJ2-1; CDR3 DNA: TGCGCCAGCAGCTGGGGACTAGCGGGAGGTATCCACAATGAGCAGTTCTTC; CDR3 protein: CASSWGLAGGIHNEQFF
V gene: TRBV7-2; clone size: many; D gene: TRBD2; J gene: TRBJ2-1; CDR3 DNA: TGTGCCAGCAGCTCTAGCGGGAGTGGCATCGAGCAGTTCTTC; CDR3 protein: CASSSSGSGIEQFF
V gene: TRBV12-3/TRBV12-4; clone size: many; D gene: NA; J gene: TRBJ1-2; CDR3 DNA: TGTGCCAGCAGCCCCACAGGGAACTATGGCTACACCTTC; CDR3 protein: CASSPTGNYGYTF
V gene: TRBV12-3/TRBV12-4; clone size: many; D gene: TRBD2; J gene: TRBJ2-1; CDR3 DNA: TGTGCCAGCAGTTTGGGACTAGCGGGAGTCAATGAGCAGTTCTTC; CDR3 protein: CASSLGLAGVNEQFF
V gene: TRBV12-3/TRBV12-4; clone size: NA; D gene: NA; J gene: TRBJ2-2; CDR3 DNA: TGTGCCAGCAGTTTAGTAAGGGGGAACACCGGGGAGCTGTTTTTT; CDR3 protein: CASSLVRGNTGELFF
V gene: TRBV4-1; clone size: NA; D gene: TRBD1; J gene: TRBJ2-7; CDR3 DNA: TGCGCCAGCAGCCAAGACGGGACAGGGACCTACGAGCAGTACTTC; CDR3 protein: CASSQDGTGTYEQYF
V gene: TRBV10-2; clone size: NA; D gene: TRBD2; J gene: TRBJ2-1; CDR3 DNA: TGCGCCAGCACCCTGGGCCTAGCGGGAGTGAATGAGCAGTTCTTC; CDR3 protein: CASTLGLAGVNEQFF
V gene: TRBV13; clone size: few; D gene: NA; J gene: TRBJ2-4; CDR3 DNA: TGTGCCAGCAGCCCCCCGATGAGGGACATTCAGTACTTC; CDR3 protein: CASSPPMRDIQYF
V gene: TRBV11-1; clone size: few; D gene: TRBD2; J gene: TRBJ2-2; CDR3 DNA: TGTGCCAGCAGCCCCCGGACTAGCGACTACCGTTCGAACACCGGGGAGCTGTTTTTT; CDR3 protein: CASSPRTSDYRSNTGELFF
V gene: TRBV30; clone size: NA; D gene: NA; J gene: TRBJ1-1; CDR3 DNA: TGTGCCTGGAGTGCTCGTTGGGGGGCAGGAACTGAAGCTTTCTTT; CDR3 protein: CAWSARWGAGTEAFF
V gene: TRBV12-3/TRBV12-4; clone size: many; D gene: NA; J gene: TRBJ2-5; CDR3 DNA: TGTGCCAGCAGTTTGGGAGAAGAGACCCAGTACTTC; CDR3 protein: CASSLGEETQYF
V gene: TRBV12-3/TRBV12-4; clone size: NA; D gene: TRBD2; J gene: TRBJ2-3; CDR3 DNA: TGTGCCAGCAGAACCGATAGCGGGGGGGCCGGCTATACGCAGTATTTT; CDR3 protein: CASRTDSGGAGYTQYF
V gene: TRBV3-1; clone size: few; D gene: TRBD2; J gene: TRBJ2-1; CDR3 DNA: TGTGCCAGCAGCCAAGAAATAGCTAGCGGTGAGCAGTTCTTC; CDR3 protein: CASSQEIASGEQFF
V gene: TRBV4-1; clone size: many; D gene: TRBD2; J gene: TRBJ2-7; CDR3 DNA: TGCGCCAGCAGCCAAATCCCTACTAGCGGGAGTTTTGGCGAGCAGTACTTC; CDR3 protein: CASSQIPTSGSFGEQYF
V gene: TRBV5-1; clone size: many; D gene: NA; J gene: TRBJ2-5; CDR3 DNA: TGCGCCAGCAGCGGCGGGGAGACCCAGTACTTC; CDR3 protein: CASSGGETQYF
V gene: TRBV4-1; clone size: NA; D gene: NA; J gene: TRBJ2-7; CDR3 DNA: TGCGCCAGCAGCCAAGATCTTGCGGGCTTATCCACCTACGAGCAGTACTTC; CDR3 protein: CASSQDLAGLSTYEQYF
V gene: TRBV7-9; clone size: few; D gene: NA; J gene: TRBJ1-4; CDR3 DNA: TGTGCCAGCAGCTTAGCAGCAACTAATGAAAAACTGTTTTTT; CDR3 protein: CASSLAATNEKLFF
V gene: TRBV29-1; clone size: NA; D gene: NA; J gene: TRBJ2-2; CDR3 DNA: TGCAGCGTTTACAGCGGGGAGCTGTTTTTT; CDR3 protein: CSVYSGELFF
V gene: TRBV11-3; clone size: NA; D gene: TRBD2; J gene: TRBJ2-1; CDR3 DNA: TGTGCCAGCAGCTTAGAAGACCGGGAGACTAGCAGCAATGAGCAGTTCTTC; CDR3 protein: CASSLEDRETSSNEQFF
V gene: TRBV19; clone size: NA; D gene: TRBD2; J gene: TRBJ2-1; CDR3 DNA: TGTGCCAGTACCCTACTAGCGGGAGTCTACAATGAGCAGTTCTTC; CDR3 protein: CASTLLAGVYNEQFF
V gene: TRBV15; clone size: few; D gene: NA; J gene: TRBJ2-1; CDR3 DNA: TGTGCCACCAGCGAAGGACTCGGGGACAATGAGCAGTTCTTC; CDR3 protein: CATSEGLGDNEQFF
V gene: TRBV29-1; clone size: many; D gene: NA; J gene: TRBJ2-7; CDR3 DNA: TGCAGCGTGACAGGTCTTAGCTCCTACGAGCAGTACTTC; CDR3 protein: CSVTGLSSYEQYF
V gene: TRBV6-1; clone size: NA; D gene: TRBD2; J gene: TRBJ2-3; CDR3 DNA: TGTGCCAGCAGTCATAGCGGGGCCTCAGATACGCAGTATTTT; CDR3 protein: CASSHSGASDTQYF
V gene: TRBV2; clone size: NA; D gene: NA; J gene: TRBJ2-7; CDR3 DNA: TGTGCCAGCAGTGTCTTGGGCCAGGGCTACGAGCAGTACTTC; CDR3 protein: CASSVLGQGYEQYF
V gene: TRBV19; clone size: few; D gene: NA; J gene: TRBJ1-2; CDR3 DNA: TGTGCCAGTAGTATCCCGGCGGCGGGGTTTAGCGATGGCTACACCTTC; CDR3 protein: CASSIPAAGFSDGYTF
V gene: TRBV7-9; clone size: NA; D gene: TRBD2; J gene: TRBJ2-1; CDR3 DNA: TGTGCCAGCAGCCCCACTAGCGGGTTTACCTACAATGAGCAGTTCTTC; CDR3 protein: CASSPTSGFTYNEQFF
V gene: TRBV27; clone size: few; D gene: NA; J gene: TRBJ2-4; CDR3 DNA: TGTGCCAGCAGTTTTGGCAGTCTAGCCAAAAACATTCAGTACTTC; CDR3 protein: CASSFGSLAKNIQYF
V gene: TRBV24-1; clone size: NA; D gene: NA; J gene: TRBJ1-4; CDR3 DNA: TGTGCCACCAGTGATGCTGGGTCTAATGAAAAACTGTTTTTT; CDR3 protein: CATSDAGSNEKLFF
V gene: TRBV13; clone size: few; D gene: TRBD1; J gene: TRBJ2-7; CDR3 DNA: TGTGCCAGCAGCGGGGACAGGGGCGAGCAGTACTTC; CDR3 protein: CASSGDRGEQYF
V gene: TRBV5-1; clone size: many; D gene: NA; J gene: TRBJ2-7; CDR3 DNA: TGCGCCAGCGCGGACAGCTACGAGCAGTACTTC; CDR3 protein: CASADSYEQYF
V gene: TRBV16; clone size: many; D gene: TRBD1; J gene: TRBJ2-1; CDR3 DNA: TGTGCCAGCAGCCTGGGACAGGGTAACAATGAGCAGTTCTTC; CDR3 protein: CASSLGQGNNEQFF
V gene: TRBV5-1; clone size: many; D gene: NA; J gene: TRBJ1-2; CDR3 DNA: TGCGCCAGCAGCTTGGAGGGTAATCATGGCTACACCTTC; CDR3 protein: CASSLEGNHGYTF
V gene: TRBV19; clone size: NA; D gene: NA; J gene: TRBJ2-5; CDR3 DNA: TGTGCCAGTAGTGAATTGGGACGGAAAGAGACCCAGTACTTC; CDR3 protein: CASSELGRKETQYF
V gene: TRBV6-5; clone size: NA; D gene: NA; J gene: TRBJ1-2; CDR3 DNA: TGTGCCAGCAGTTACTCAGTCTCGACAGTACGCTATGGCTACACCTTC; CDR3 protein: CASSYSVSTVRYGYTF
V gene: TRBV9; clone size: many; D gene: NA; J gene: TRBJ2-7; CDR3 DNA: TGTGCCAGCAGCGACACTGGGGAGCAGTACTTC; CDR3 protein: CASSDTGEQYF
V gene: TRBV9; clone size: NA; D gene: NA; J gene: TRBJ2-2; CDR3 DNA: TGTGCCAGCACGGCGGGGCGAACCGGGGAGCTGTTTTTT; CDR3 protein: CASTAGRTGELFF
V gene: TRBV4-1; clone size: few; D gene: NA; J gene: TRBJ2-7; CDR3 DNA: TGCGCCAGCAGCCAAGATAGAGACAGCCAGTACTTC; CDR3 protein: CASSQDRDSQYF
V gene: TRBV7-2; clone size: few; D gene: NA; J gene: TRBJ2-3; CDR3 DNA: TGTGCCAGCAGCTTAGAAAGGCTGCTCACAGATACGCAGTATTTT; CDR3 protein: CASSLERLLTDTQYF
V gene: TRBV6-5; clone size: many; D gene: NA; J gene: TRBJ2-6; CDR3 DNA: TGTGCCAGCAGTTACGGGAACCTTGGGGCCAACGTCCTGACTTTC; CDR3 protein: CASSYGNLGANVLTF
V gene: TRBV30; clone size: few; D gene: TRBD2; J gene: TRBJ2-1; CDR3 DNA: TGTGCCTGGAGTGATGGGACTAGCGGGGTCCTCTACAATGAGCAGTTCTTC; CDR3 protein: CAWSDGTSGVLYNEQFF
V gene: TRBV28; clone size: NA; D gene: TRBD1; J gene: TRBJ2-2; CDR3 DNA: TGTGCCAGCAGTTACACGGTGGGACAGGGTAACACCGGGGAGCTGTTTTTT; CDR3 protein: CASSYTVGQGNTGELFF
V gene: TRBV3-1; clone size: NA; D gene: NA; J gene: TRBJ2-7; CDR3 DNA: TGTGCCAGCAGCCAAGTTGTCGGGGGTCCGCTCGAGCAGTACTTC; CDR3 protein: CASSQVVGGPLEQYF
V gene: TRBV4-1; clone size: many; D gene: TRBD2; J gene: TRBJ2-1; CDR3 DNA: TGCGCCAGCAGCCAAGTATCATTGGGGACTAGCGGGGGTGAGCAGTTCTTC; CDR3 protein: CASSQVSLGTSGGEQFF
V gene: TRBV4-1; clone size: NA; D gene: NA; J gene: TRBJ2-1; CDR3 DNA: TGCGCCAGCAGCCAAGAAGAGGCGAGCTCCTACAATGAGCAGTTCTTC; CDR3 protein: CASSQEEASSYNEQFF
V gene: TRBV7-9; clone size: many; D gene: TRBD2; J gene: TRBJ2-7; CDR3 DNA: TGTGCCAGCAGCTTGGGGGGGAACTACGAGCAGTACTTC; CDR3 protein: CASSLGGNYEQYF
V gene: TRBV7-9; clone size: few; D gene: NA; J gene: TRBJ1-2; CDR3 DNA: TGTGCCAGCAGCTCTGGGACGATCTATGGCTACACCTTC; CDR3 protein: CASSSGTIYGYTF